The rows below give T cell receptor beta chains drawn from one sample of a study of CD4 T cells in relation to SARS-CoV-2 and coronaviruses. The data were produced by immunoSEQ multiplex PCR, yet TCRdb's version contains in-frame clones alone and is incomplete. The table shows about 30,000 clones, with more than 75% occurring only once. These receptors' targets are unknown. Specimen: CD4+ T cells from PBMCs, cultured in vitro. The origin of the receptors is a human donor in good health. Each CDR3 is given without its conserved first and last residue. Only part of the rows carry a size: once, few, many, or a class if the clone is expanded.

cdr3_length j_call v_call clone_size cdr3_aa
11 TRBJ1-1 TRBV6-4 . ASSDRGNTEAF
13 TRBJ1-6 TRBV30 few AWNTGGFYNSPLH
11 TRBJ1-3 TRBV7-2 . ASRRRAGNTIY
12 TRBJ1-1 TRBV19 . ASSIAGSDTEAF
12 TRBJ2-1 TRBV7-9 . ASSYGTSDNEQF
11 TRBJ1-2 TRBV30 . AWSISRLGGYT
10 TRBJ1-3 TRBV30 . AWGTSGNTIY
11 TRBJ1-2 TRBV19 few ASSFGKDYGYT
14 TRBJ2-2 TRBV3-1/TRBV3-2 . ASSLMKREATGELF
13 TRBJ1-1 TRBV18 . ASSPPGQTNTEAF
17 TRBJ2-1 TRBV2 . ASSGPSDRGKSSYNEQF
10 TRBJ1-2 TRBV29-1 few SGYPTGGGYT
14 TRBJ1-2 TRBV4-1 . ASSQAGRGTNYGYT
13 TRBJ2-7 TRBV11-2 . ASSLGGSLTYEQY
14 TRBJ2-7 TRBV15 . ATSRDPSGGSGEQY
9 TRBJ2-3 TRBV12-3/TRBV12-4 . ASSLRDTQY
14 TRBJ2-2 TRBV18 few ASSFRDRGYAGELF
15 TRBJ2-7 TRBV28 few ASSPSSDRSLSYEQY
12 TRBJ1-2 TRBV5-8 . ASSFGGSNYGYT
12 TRBJ1-6 TRBV7-8 few ASSRGQGDSPLH
14 TRBJ2-5 TRBV19 once ASSTGGRGFRETQY
11 TRBJ1-2 TRBV6-5 . ASCRNTNYGYT
14 TRBJ2-1 TRBV4-3 . ASSQVVGSSYNEQF